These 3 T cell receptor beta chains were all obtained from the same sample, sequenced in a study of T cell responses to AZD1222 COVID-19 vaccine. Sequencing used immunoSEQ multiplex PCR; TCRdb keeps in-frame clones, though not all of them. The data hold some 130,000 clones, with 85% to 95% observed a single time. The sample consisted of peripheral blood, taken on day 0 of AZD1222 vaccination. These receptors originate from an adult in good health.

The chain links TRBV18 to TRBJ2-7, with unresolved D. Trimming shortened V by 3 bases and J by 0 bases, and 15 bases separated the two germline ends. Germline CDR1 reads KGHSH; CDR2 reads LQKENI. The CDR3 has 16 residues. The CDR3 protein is CASSPPRGMGSYEQYF. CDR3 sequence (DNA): TGTGCCAGCTCACCCCCGCGCGGTATGGGCTCCTACGAGCAGTACTTC.

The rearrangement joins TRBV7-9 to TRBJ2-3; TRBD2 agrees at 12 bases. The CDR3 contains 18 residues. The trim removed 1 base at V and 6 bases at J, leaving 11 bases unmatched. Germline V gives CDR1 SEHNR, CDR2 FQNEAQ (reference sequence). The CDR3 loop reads CASSLEVRLAGGYDTQYF. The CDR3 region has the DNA TGTGCCAGCAGCTTAGAGGTCCGCCTAGCGGGGGGGTACGATACGCAGTATTTT. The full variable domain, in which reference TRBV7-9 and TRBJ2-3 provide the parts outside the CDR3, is DTGVSQNPRHKITKRGQNVTFRCDPISEHNRLYWYRQTLGQGPEFLTYFQNEAQLEKSRLLSDRFSAERPKGSFSTLEIQRTEQGDSAMYLCASSLEVRLAGGYDTQYFGPGTRLTVL.

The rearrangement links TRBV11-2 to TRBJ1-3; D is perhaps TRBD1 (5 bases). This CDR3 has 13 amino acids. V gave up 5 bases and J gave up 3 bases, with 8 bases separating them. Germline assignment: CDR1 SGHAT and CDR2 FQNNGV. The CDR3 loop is CASSIGGGNTIYF. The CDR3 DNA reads TGTGCCAGCAGCATTGGGGGTGGAAACACCATATATTTT. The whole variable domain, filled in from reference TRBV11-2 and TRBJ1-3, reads EAGVAQSPRYKIIEKRQSVAFWCNPISGHATLYWYQQILGQGPKLLIQFQNNGVVDDSQLPKDRFSAERLKGVDSTLKIQPAKLEDSAVYLCASSIGGGNTIYFGEGSWLTVV.